The 14 T cell receptor beta chains in this list originate from one sample, sequenced in a study of CD8 T cells in ankylosing spondylitis. Findings and limits, study-wide: Several highly homologous variants formed a TCR beta motif that appeared characteristic of ankylosing spondylitis blood.

TCRdb passed the 5' RACE reads through MiXCR, listing each CDR3 protein once. The sample lists around 490,000 distinct CDR3 sequences; approximately 5% were seen once. Antigen specificity for these receptors is unknown. What was sequenced was blood, either unsorted or a sorted T cell fraction (not recorded which). The source of these receptors is a male donor with ankylosing spondylitis.

The chain's CDR3 is CASSVVQGFRNEQFF. CDR3 nucleotide sequence: TGTGCCAGCAGCGTCGTACAGGGCTTTAGGAATGAGCAGTTCTTC. This sequence joins TRBV9 and TRBJ2-1; the D gene is possibly TRBD1 (6 bases). The CDR3 has 15 amino acids. V lost 2 bases and J lost 7, with 16 bases in between. CDR1 and CDR2 (germline): SGDLS, YYNGEE. Full variable domain (outside the CDR3, taken from reference TRBV9 and TRBJ2-1): DSGVTQTPKHLITATGQRVTLRCSPRSGDLSVYWYQQSLDQGLQFLIQYYNGEERAKGNILERFSAQQFPDLHSELNLSSLELGDSALYFCASSVVQGFRNEQFFGPGTRLTVL.

This clonotype was seen many times. V gene TRBV29-1 combines with J gene TRBJ2-1; maybe TRBD1 (6 bases). Germline lookup yields CDR1 SQVTM and CDR2 ANQGSEA. Trimming removed 7 bases from V and 1 base from J, with 14 bases in between. CDR3 size: 14 residues. The CDR3 DNA sequence: TGCAGCGGGAACAGGGTCGGGTCCTACAATGAGCAGTTCTTC. It yields the protein CSGNRVGSYNEQFF.

This clonotype was picked up many times. The chain employs TRBV12-3 or TRBV12-4 and TRBJ2-5, with 7 positions matching TRBD1. The CDR3 consists of 13 residues. Germline trimming cut 6 bases from V and 4 bases from J; bases unmatched to any gene: 5. CDR3: CASSRDSGETQYF. The CDR3 nucleotides read TGTGCCAGCAGCCGGGACAGTGGAGAGACCCAGTACTTC.

A few counts support this clonotype. The chain recombines TRBV7-2 with TRBJ2-7; no clear D gene. V was trimmed by 2 bases and J by 2 bases, leaving 10 bases between them. Germline V gene sequence: CDR1 SGHTA, CDR2 FQGNSA. The CDR3 has 14 amino acids. CDR3 amino acids: CASSLQWAPYEQYF. The DNA for the CDR3 is TGTGCCAGCAGCTTACAGTGGGCCCCCTACGAGCAGTACTTC.

This clonotype has a count of ten or more. The chain recombines TRBV5-1 with TRBJ2-1, with 9 bases fitting TRBD2. V lost 0 bases, J lost 5 bases, and 0 bases stayed unmatched. The CDR3 is 14 residues long. CDR1 and CDR2 (germline): SGHRS, YFSETQ. The chain's CDR3 is CASSLGLADNEQFF. The CDR3 nucleotides are TGCGCCAGCAGCTTGGGACTAGCGGACAATGAGCAGTTCTTC.

This clonotype was recorded at least ten times. V gene TRBV4-3 combines with J gene TRBJ2-3, with 8 bases fitting TRBD1. In germline, CDR1 is LGHNA, CDR2 YSLEER. This CDR3 is built from 15 residues. V dropped 1 base and J dropped 3; count of bases not matched to a gene: 3. Here the CDR3 reads CASSQGGQGTDTQYF. CDR3 DNA: TGCGCCAGCAGCCAAGGAGGACAGGGTACAGATACGCAGTATTTT.

This clonotype was picked up many times. The chain recombines TRBV4-3 with TRBJ2-6; D is unclear. The V gene's germline CDR1 is LGHNA and CDR2 YSLEER. This CDR3 contains 16 residues. Trimming cost V 0 bases and J 0 bases, with 6 bases left between them. The CDR3 sequence is CASSQEPDSGANVLTF. CDR3 bases: TGCGCCAGCAGCCAAGAGCCAGACTCTGGGGCCAACGTCCTGACTTTC.

In its sample, this clonotype was seen a few times. Possible read error: a much larger clone is one base away. The CDR3 coding sequence is TGTGCCAGCAGCACCGGGACAGGGACCTACGAGCAGTACTTC. Translated: CASSTGTGTYEQYF. The J gene is TRBJ2-7, the V gene TRBV3-1; 9 bases match TRBD1. Trimming cost V 5 bases and J 2 bases; bases outside gene matches: 4. The CDR3 extends over 14 amino acids. The germline V gene encodes CDR1 LGHDT and CDR2 YNNKEL (reference sequence).

This clonotype has just a few counts. The rearrangement joins TRBV6-1 to TRBJ2-3; 13 nucleotides align to TRBD2. In germline, CDR1 is MNHNS, CDR2 SASEGT. There are 14 residues in the CDR3. Losses at the gene ends were 7 bases for V and 5 bases for J; bases not matched to a gene: 3. As DNA, the CDR3 is TGTGCCAGCACCGGACTAGCGGGAGTAGATACGCAGTATTTT. Translating gives CASTGLAGVDTQYF.

This clonotype was counted many times. The chain has TRBV19 and TRBJ2-3; weak D call: TRBD2 (6 bases). V dropped 6 bases and J dropped 1 base, with 11 bases sitting between them. This CDR3 spans 14 amino acids. Germline V CDR1 and CDR2: LNHDA, SQIVND (reference sequence). The DNA of the CDR3 is TGTGCCAGTAGAAGTGCGGGGCGCACAGATACGCAGTATTTT. It encodes CASRSAGRTDTQYF.

This clonotype appeared a few times. The chain has TRBV20-1 and TRBJ2-1; D is possibly TRBD2 (7 bases). Trimming pared 3 bases from V and 9 bases from J, leaving 18 bases between. The CDR3 sequence is 14 residues long. Germline V gives CDR1 DFQATT, CDR2 SNEGSKA (reference sequence). CDR3: CSASSQGTIGEQFF. The CDR3 DNA reads as TGCAGTGCTAGCTCTCAGGGGACTATCGGTGAGCAGTTCTTC.

This clonotype showed up just a few times. The chain carries TRBV28 and TRBJ2-6; D ambiguous. The CDR3 spans 12 residues. From germline, CDR1 is MDHEN and CDR2 SYDVKM. The V end lost 3 bases, the J end lost 5 bases, and 2 bases lay between the germline ends. CDR3 protein: CASSFRANVLTF. DNA of the CDR3: TGTGCCAGCAGTTTCAGGGCCAACGTCCTGACTTTC.

This clonotype has ten or more counts. DNA for the CDR3: TGCGCCAGCAGCTCTAATGCTGGCGGGGAGCTGTTTTTT. Translating gives CASSSNAGGELFF. J is TRBJ2-2 and V is TRBV5-1; D gene unclear. This CDR3 has 13 amino acids. The V gene's germline CDR1 is SGHRS and CDR2 YFSETQ. V gave up 3 bases and J gave up 7 bases, with 10 bases separating them.

CDR3 region: CASSKGLTGANVLTF. Here the CDR3 DNA reads TGTGCCAGCAGCAAGGGACTAACTGGGGCCAACGTCCTGACTTTC. The genes are TRBV5-8 and TRBJ2-6; 7 bases align to TRBD2. The V gene end was trimmed by 4 bases and the J gene end by 2 bases; junction bases not matched to a gene: 3. The germline gives CDR1 SGHTS, CDR2 YDEGEE. The CDR3 sequence is 15 residues long.